This is a list of T cell receptor beta chains from one sample in a study of blood T cell repertoires in COVID-19. Profiled with immunoSEQ multiplex PCR; TCRdb holds only in-frame clones, not every one. Among approximately 70,000 clones listed, roughly 80% were seen once. The source material was peripheral blood. Receptors originate from a woman older than 75 with acute or convalescent COVID-19. The CDR3 runs from the conserved cysteine through the conserved F or W.

v_gene	j_gene	CDR3aa
TRBV19	TRBJ1-2	CASSGTGYNYGYTF
TRBV3-1/TRBV3-2	TRBJ2-7	CASSQDRTGERKQYF
TRBV18	TRBJ1-1	CASSQGRGNTEAFF
TRBV6-5	TRBJ1-3	CASSYSEGIGNTIYF
TRBV4-2	TRBJ2-3	CASSQFRGTDTQYF
TRBV5-5	TRBJ2-1	CASSAVPQRGRTNNEQFF
TRBV5-1	TRBJ2-3	CASSLESHRGTTDTQYF
TRBV6-6	TRBJ2-1	CASTLEERGTSFF
TRBV30	TRBJ2-7	CAWSGASSSYEQYF
TRBV10-3	TRBJ1-6	CAISDGQGMDSPLHF
TRBV10-3	TRBJ2-5	CAAGLGGEETQYF
TRBV5-4	TRBJ1-1	CASSTRQGNTEAFF
TRBV7-9	TRBJ1-1	CASSPWGGNTEAFF
TRBV5-1	TRBJ1-4	CASSIKHRTTNEKLFF
TRBV11-2	TRBJ2-7	CASSLKGNPYEQYF
TRBV19	TRBJ1-5	CASSIVRFGQPQHF
TRBV4-2	TRBJ2-3	CASSETLSSGSTDTQYF
TRBV7-8	TRBJ1-2	CASSSRDREGYGYTF
TRBV19	TRBJ1-1	CASSNTMDTEAFF
TRBV3-1/TRBV3-2	TRBJ2-3	CASSQSLAGLTDTQYF
TRBV6-5	TRBJ1-2	CASKKGTDSGYTF
TRBV5-1	TRBJ2-5	CASSAGNEGETQYF
TRBV11-2	TRBJ1-2	CASSLAGQGSVGYTF
TRBV5-1	TRBJ2-3	CASSQGLAGDYTDTQYF
TRBV5-4	TRBJ2-2	CASSPGQGEVTGELFF
TRBV5-4	TRBJ1-3	CASSNRDGGRFSGNTIYF
TRBV29-1	TRBJ1-4	CSVFPGTGNEKLFF
TRBV19	TRBJ1-2	CASRVGIGGYYGYTF
TRBV18	TRBJ1-1	CASSPRDRGEAFF
TRBV5-1	TRBJ2-7	CASSDGTGTLYEQYF
TRBV29-1	TRBJ2-3	CSVGAGADTQYF
TRBV29-1	TRBJ2-2	CSPRHPNTGELFF
TRBV2	TRBJ1-2	CASSESNSPNYGYTF
TRBV15	TRBJ2-1	CATSRGRDRGSPYNEQFF
TRBV5-6	TRBJ2-3	CASSYAELAGASSTDTQYF
TRBV27	TRBJ1-1	CASSLSGGNTEAFF
TRBV25-1	TRBJ1-6	CASSEFRGDDSPLHF
TRBV4-1	TRBJ1-1	CASSPRSRTGGNEAFF
TRBV9	TRBJ2-5	CASSGGGAQETQYF
TRBV14	TRBJ1-2	CASSQVGQAYYGYTF
TRBV11-1	TRBJ1-2	CASSLDRVYGYTF